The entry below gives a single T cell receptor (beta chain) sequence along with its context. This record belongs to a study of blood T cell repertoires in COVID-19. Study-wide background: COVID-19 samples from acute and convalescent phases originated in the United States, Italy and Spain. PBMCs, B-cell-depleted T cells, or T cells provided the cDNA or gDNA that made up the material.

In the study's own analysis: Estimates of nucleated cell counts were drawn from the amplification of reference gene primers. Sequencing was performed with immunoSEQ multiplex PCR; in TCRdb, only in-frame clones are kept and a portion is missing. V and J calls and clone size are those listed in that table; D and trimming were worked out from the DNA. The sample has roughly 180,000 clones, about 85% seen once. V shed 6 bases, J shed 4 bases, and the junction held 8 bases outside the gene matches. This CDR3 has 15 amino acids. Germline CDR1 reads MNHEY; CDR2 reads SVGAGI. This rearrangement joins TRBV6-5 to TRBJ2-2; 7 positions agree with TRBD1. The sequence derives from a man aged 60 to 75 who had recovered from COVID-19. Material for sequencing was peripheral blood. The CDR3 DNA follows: TGTGCCAGCAGACCACCGGGACAGCCCACCGGGGAGCTGTTTTTT. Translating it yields CASRPPGQPTGELFF.